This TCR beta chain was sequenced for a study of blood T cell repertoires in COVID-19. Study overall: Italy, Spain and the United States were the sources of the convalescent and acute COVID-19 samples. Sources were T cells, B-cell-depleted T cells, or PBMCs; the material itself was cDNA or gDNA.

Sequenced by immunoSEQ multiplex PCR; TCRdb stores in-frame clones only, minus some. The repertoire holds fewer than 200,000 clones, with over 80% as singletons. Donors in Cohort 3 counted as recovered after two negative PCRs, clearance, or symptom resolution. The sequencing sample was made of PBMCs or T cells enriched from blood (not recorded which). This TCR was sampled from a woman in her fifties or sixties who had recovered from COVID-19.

Here the CDR3 DNA reads TGTGCCAGCAGCCAAGCGTTAGTAGTCGCCGGGGAGCTGTTTTTT. It yields the protein CASSQALVVAGELFF. The chain has TRBV3-1 (or the pseudogene TRBV3-2) and TRBJ2-2; the D is unclear. The V gene lost 1 base and the J gene lost 6 bases, with 12 bases spanning the gap. This CDR3 is built from 15 residues. CDR1 is LGHDT, CDR2 YNNKEL, per germline (reference sequence).